This TCR beta chain was recovered during a study of blood T cell repertoires in COVID-19. Study-wide context: The samples span acute and convalescent COVID-19 from the United States, Italy and Spain. From T cells, B-cell-depleted T cells, or PBMCs came the material, which was cDNA or gDNA.

Trimming took 5 bases from V and 11 from J, leaving 18 bases between them. Germline loops: CDR1 MDHEN, CDR2 SYDVKM. The length of the CDR3 is 13 residues. Source study methods: By means of reference gene primer amplification, nucleated cell counts were estimated. Sequenced by immunoSEQ multiplex PCR; TCRdb stores in-frame clones only, minus some. The V and J calls and clone size are taken from that table; D and trimming were inferred from the DNA. This table has 30,000 to 50,000 clones, around 87% appearing once. The sequence was obtained from a man aged 45 to 65 with active or convalescent COVID-19. Material for sequencing was peripheral blood. The genes are TRBV28 and TRBJ1-1; TRBD1 might be the D (5 bases). CDR3 in amino acids: CASSVLSRGEAFF. For the CDR3, the DNA is TGTGCCAGCAGTGTGTTGTCAAGGGGTGAGGCTTTCTTT.